This T cell receptor beta chain was captured by sequencing in a study of blood T cell repertoires in COVID-19 (dated by TCRdb to 2020 to 2022). Background for the entire study: Samples from collaborators originated in the United States, Italy and Spain and spanned both the acute and convalescent phases of COVID-19. The prospective study material was composed of cDNA or gDNA derived from T cells, B-cell-depleted T cells, or PBMCs. Subjects who had been exposed to COVID-19, were actively infected with it, or had recovered from it provided the deeply sampled blood TCRbeta repertoires that made up the dataset. The repertoires were released in a freely available public database meant as a resource for research on the immune response to SARS-CoV-2. Samples came from the ongoing ImmuneRACE study (first 160 participants) plus 1,254 subjects from 6 global collaborators. Sample metadata almost always included a de-identified subject ID, COVID-19 status, age in years and sex. Where available, HLA class I and class II types were taken from metadata supplied by the sample provider and were not determined by assay-based typing. Broader findings and caveats from the paper: The quantity of clinical and demographic metadata differed by source and by participant and was supplied without curation.

Ends trimmed: V by 7 bases, J by 7 bases; bases unmatched to a gene: 3. The CDR3 spans 12 residues, from the cysteine through the phenylalanine. The read is trimmed to its CDR3 DNA, 36 bases read in frame from base 1. Reading the germline V gene gives CDR1 SGHTA and CDR2 FQGNSA. Collaborating institutions collected whole blood in K2EDTA tubes following their own protocols. Collaborator samples were shipped for TCRbeta analysis as frozen whole blood, isolated PBMCs, or DNA extracted from either sample type. A remark on this clone: Its antigen specificity is not known. No base quality information exists; no much larger clone differs at one position.

TCRbeta CDR3 regions were amplified from genomic DNA by means of the immunoSEQ Assay, a bias-controlled multiplex PCR. Turning to the authors' computational methods: The number of nucleated cells in each sample was estimated by amplification of reference gene primers within the assay. Sequence reads were collapsed and filtered to measure the absolute abundance of every unique TCRbeta CDR3 rearrangement. Productive Simpson clonality was computed per sample as the square root of Simpson's diversity index over productive rearrangements. Imported from immuneACCESS, the table was reduced by TCRdb to in-frame sequences with V and J called. These copies leave out some clones; in studies compared against another copy, an unresolved V gene accounts for under half, and the cause of the remainder is not known. V, J and clone size reflect that table, while D and trimming were determined from the DNA. Within this sample are more than 250,000 clones, with 86% of them counted one time only. The top ten clones comprise under 2% of the sample.

Sequenced sample: peripheral blood. The clonotype originates from a woman between 45 and 65 years old with acute or convalescent COVID-19. This receptor chain uses TRBV7-2 and TRBJ2-1, with TRBD2 matching 8 junction bases. The bases are TGTGCCAGCACTAGCGGGTGGAATGAGCAGTTCTTC. Translation gives CASTSGWNEQFF.